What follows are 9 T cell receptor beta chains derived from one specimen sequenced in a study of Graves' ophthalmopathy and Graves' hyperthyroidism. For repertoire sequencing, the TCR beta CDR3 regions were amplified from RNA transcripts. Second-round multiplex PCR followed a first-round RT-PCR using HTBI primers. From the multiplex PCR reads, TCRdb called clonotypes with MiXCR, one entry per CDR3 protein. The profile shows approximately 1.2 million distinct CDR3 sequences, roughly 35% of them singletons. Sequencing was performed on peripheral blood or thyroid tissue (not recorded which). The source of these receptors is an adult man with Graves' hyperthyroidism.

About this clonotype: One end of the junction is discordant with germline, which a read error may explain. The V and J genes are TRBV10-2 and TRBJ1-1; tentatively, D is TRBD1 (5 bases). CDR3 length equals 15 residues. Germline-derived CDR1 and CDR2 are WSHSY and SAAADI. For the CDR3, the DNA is TGTGCCAGCAGTTACGATCACGGGGGGAACACTGAAGCTTTCTTT. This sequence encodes CASSYDHGGNTEAFF.

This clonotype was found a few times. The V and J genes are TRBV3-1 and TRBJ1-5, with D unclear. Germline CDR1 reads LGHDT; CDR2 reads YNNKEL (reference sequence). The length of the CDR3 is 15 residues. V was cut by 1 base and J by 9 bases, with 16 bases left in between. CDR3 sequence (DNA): TGTGCCAGCAGCCAAGGCCGGTCCCAACAGCGGCCCCAGCATTTT. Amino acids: CASSQGRSQQRPQHF.

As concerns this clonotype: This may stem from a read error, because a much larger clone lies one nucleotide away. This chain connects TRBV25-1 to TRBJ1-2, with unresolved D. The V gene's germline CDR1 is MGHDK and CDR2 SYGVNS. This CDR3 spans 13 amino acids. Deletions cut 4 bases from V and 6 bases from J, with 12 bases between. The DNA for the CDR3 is TGTGCCAGCAGTGGGTTGTTAGGCGATGGCTACACCTTC. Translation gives CASSGLLGDGYTF.

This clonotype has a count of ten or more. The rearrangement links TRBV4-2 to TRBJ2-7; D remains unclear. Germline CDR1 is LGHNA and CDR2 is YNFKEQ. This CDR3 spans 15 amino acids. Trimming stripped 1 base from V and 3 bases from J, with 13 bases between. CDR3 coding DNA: TGTGCCAGCAGCCAAGGGAACTCTGGCGGCTACGAGCAGTACTTC. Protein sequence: CASSQGNSGGYEQYF.

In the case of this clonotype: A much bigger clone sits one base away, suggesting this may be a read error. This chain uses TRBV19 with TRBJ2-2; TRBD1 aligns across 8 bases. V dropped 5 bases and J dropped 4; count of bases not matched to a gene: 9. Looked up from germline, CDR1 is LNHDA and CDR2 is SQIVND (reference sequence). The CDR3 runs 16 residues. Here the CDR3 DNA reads TGTGCCAGTAGTCCTGGGGCAGGGGGCATCACCGGGGAGCTGTTTTTT. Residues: CASSPGAGGITGELFF. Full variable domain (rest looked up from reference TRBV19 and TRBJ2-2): DGGITQSPKYLFRKEGQNVTLSCEQNLNHDAMYWYRQDPGQGLRLIYYSQIVNDFQKGDIAEGYSVSREKKESFPLTVTSAQKNPTAFYLCASSPGAGGITGELFFGEGSRLTVL.

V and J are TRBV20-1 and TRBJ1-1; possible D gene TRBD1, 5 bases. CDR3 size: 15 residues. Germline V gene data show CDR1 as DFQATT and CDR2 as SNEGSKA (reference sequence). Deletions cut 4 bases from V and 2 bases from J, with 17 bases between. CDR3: CSAKAGGGINTEAFF. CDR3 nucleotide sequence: TGCAGTGCTAAGGCAGGTGGGGGAATCAACACTGAAGCTTTCTTT.

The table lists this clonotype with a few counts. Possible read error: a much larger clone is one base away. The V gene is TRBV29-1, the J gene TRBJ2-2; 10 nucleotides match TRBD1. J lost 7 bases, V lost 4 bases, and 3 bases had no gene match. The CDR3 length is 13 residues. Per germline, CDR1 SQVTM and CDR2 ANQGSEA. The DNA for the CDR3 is TGCAGCGTTGTTGGGACAGGGGTCGGGGAGCTGTTTTTT. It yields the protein CSVVGTGVGELFF.

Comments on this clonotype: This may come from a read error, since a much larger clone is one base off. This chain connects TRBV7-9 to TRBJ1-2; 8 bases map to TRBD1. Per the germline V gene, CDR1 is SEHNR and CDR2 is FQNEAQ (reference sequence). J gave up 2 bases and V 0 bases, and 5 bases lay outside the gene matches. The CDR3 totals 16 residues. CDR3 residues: CASSLARGPANYGYTF. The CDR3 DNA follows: TGTGCCAGCAGCTTAGCCAGGGGGCCCGCAAACTATGGCTACACCTTC.

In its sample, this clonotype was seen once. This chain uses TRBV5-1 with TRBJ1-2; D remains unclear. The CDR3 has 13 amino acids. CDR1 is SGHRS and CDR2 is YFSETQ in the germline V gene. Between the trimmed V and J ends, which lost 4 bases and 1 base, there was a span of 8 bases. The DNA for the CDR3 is TGCGCCAGCAGCATTTATTATAACTATGGCTACACCTTC. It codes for CASSIYYNYGYTF.